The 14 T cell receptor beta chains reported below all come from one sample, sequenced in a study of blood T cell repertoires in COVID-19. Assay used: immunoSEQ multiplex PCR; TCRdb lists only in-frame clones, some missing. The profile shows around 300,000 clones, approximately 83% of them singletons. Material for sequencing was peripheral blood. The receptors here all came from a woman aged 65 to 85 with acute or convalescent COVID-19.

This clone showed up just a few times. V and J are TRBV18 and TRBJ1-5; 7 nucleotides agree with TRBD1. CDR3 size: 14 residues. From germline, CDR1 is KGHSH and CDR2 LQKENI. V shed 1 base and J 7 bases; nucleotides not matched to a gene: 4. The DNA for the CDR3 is TGTGCCAGCTCACCACAGGGGGCAGGCCAGCCCCAGCATTTT. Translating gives CASSPQGAGQPQHF.

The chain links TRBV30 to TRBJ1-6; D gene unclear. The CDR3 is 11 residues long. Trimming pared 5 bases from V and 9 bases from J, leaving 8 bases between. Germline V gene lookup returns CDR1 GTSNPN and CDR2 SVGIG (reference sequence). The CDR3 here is CAWGLGSPLHF. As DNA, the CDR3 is TGTGCCTGGGGGCTAGGTTCACCCCTCCACTTT.

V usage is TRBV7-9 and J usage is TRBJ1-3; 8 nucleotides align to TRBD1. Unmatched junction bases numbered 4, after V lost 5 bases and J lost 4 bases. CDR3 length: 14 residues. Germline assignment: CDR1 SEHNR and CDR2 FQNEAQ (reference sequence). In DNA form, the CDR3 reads TGTGCCAGCAGCATTGGACAGGGAGGAAACACCATATATTTT. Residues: CASSIGQGGNTIYF.

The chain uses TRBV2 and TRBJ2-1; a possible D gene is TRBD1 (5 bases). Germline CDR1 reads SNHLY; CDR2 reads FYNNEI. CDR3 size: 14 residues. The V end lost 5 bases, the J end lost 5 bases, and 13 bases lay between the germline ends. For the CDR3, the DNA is TGTGCCAGCAGTCTTAGGGGATCGCACAATGAGCAGTTCTTC. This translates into CASSLRGSHNEQFF.

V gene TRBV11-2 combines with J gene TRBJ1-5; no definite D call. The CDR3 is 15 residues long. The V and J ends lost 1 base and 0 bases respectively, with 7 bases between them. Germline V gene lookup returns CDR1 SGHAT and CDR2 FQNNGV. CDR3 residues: CASSLGRYSNQPQHF. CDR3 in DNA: TGTGCCAGCAGCTTAGGCAGATATAGCAATCAGCCCCAGCATTTT.

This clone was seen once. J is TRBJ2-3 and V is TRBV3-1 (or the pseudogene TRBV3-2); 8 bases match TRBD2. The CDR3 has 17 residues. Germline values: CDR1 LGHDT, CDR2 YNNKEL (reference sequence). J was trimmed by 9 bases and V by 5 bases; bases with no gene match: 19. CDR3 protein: CASSSRGGRGIPGTQYF. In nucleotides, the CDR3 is TGTGCCAGCAGCTCCCGCGGGGGGCGGGGAATCCCAGGGACGCAGTATTTT.

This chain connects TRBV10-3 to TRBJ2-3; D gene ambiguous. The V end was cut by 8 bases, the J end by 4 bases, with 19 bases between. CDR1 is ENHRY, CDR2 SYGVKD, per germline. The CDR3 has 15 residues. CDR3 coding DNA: TGTGCCATCTCTGAAGTGGGCCCCCCGGCAGATACGCAGTATTTT. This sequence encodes CAISEVGPPADTQYF.

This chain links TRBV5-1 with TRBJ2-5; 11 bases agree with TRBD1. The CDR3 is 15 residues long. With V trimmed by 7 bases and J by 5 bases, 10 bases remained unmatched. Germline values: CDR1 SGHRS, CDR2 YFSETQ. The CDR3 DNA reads TGCGCCAGCTCTGTGGACAGGGGGCGCTTGGAGACCCAGTACTTC. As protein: CASSVDRGRLETQYF.

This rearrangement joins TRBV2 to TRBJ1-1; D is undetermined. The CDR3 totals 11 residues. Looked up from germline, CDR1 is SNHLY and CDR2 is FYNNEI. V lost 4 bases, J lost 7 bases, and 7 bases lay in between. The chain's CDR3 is CASSAGIEAFF. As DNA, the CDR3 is TGTGCCAGCAGTGCGGGGATTGAAGCTTTCTTT.

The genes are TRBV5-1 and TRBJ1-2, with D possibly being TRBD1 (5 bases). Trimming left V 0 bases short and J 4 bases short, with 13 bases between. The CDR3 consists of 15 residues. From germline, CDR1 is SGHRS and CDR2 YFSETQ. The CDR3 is CASSLVGAGGYGYTF. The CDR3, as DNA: TGCGCCAGCAGCTTGGTTGGGGCCGGGGGCTATGGCTACACCTTC.

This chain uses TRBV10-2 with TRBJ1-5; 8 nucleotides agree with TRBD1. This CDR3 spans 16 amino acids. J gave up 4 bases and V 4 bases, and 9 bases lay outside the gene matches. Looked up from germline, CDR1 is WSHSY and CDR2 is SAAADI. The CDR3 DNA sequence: TGCGCCAGCAGTGGGGGGACAGGTCGCGGGAATCAGCCCCAGCATTTT. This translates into CASSGGTGRGNQPQHF.

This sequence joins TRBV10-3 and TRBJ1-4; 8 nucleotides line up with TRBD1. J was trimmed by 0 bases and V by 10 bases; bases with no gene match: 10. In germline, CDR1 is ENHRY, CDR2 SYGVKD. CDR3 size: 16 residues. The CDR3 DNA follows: TGTGCCACCCTGGGCCAGGGGGCCGCAACTAATGAAAAACTGTTTTTT. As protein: CATLGQGAATNEKLFF.

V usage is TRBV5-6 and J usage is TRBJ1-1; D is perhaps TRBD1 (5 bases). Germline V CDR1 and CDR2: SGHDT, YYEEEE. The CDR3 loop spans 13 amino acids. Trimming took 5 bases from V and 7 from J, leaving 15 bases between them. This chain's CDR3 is CASSKTFGGEAFF. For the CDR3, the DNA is TGTGCCAGCAGTAAGACATTCGGGGGTGAAGCTTTCTTT.

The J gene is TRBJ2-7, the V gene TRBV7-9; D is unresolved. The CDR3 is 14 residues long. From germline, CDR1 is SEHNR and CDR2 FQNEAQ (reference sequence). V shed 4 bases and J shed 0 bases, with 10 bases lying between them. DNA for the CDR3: TGTGCCAGCAGCTGGGCCCTCCACTCCTACGAGCAGTACTTC. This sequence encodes CASSWALHSYEQYF. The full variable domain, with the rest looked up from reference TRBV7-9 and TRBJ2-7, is DTGVSQNPRHKITKRGQNVTFRCDPISEHNRLYWYRQTLGQGPEFLTYFQNEAQLEKSRLLSDRFSAERPKGSFSTLEIQRTEQGDSAMYLCASSWALHSYEQYFGPGTRLTVT.